This TCR beta chain was sequenced during a study of blood T cell repertoires in COVID-19. Study-wide background: COVID-19 samples from acute and convalescent phases originated in the United States, Italy and Spain. T cells, B-cell-depleted T cells, or PBMCs provided the cDNA or gDNA that served as material.

The CDR3 consists of 17 residues. Trimming removed 0 bases from V and 0 bases from J, with 14 bases in between. CDR1 ENHRY and CDR2 SYGVKD come from the germline V gene. Per the original data handling: Amplification from reference gene primers served as the basis for estimated nucleated cell counts. Clones were sequenced by immunoSEQ multiplex PCR, and TCRdb holds only the in-frame ones, with some missing. V, J and clone size were drawn from that table, and D and trimming were deduced from the DNA. The data contain 50,000 to 80,000 clones, around 92% of them singletons. The chain is built from TRBV10-3 and TRBJ1-2, with D tentatively TRBD1 (5 bases). The source of this sequence is a man in his 60s with acute or convalescent COVID-19. The sequencing input was peripheral blood. The CDR3 is CAISESASGQSNYGYTF. The CDR3 DNA reads TGTGCCATCAGTGAGTCGGCCTCAGGGCAATCTAACTATGGCTACACCTTC.